Included here is one T cell receptor beta chain sequence, with context. Its antigen is as yet unknown. This specimen comes from a study of shared clonotypes between healthy human individuals. General study points: What naive subsets generally showed was a larger estimated richness than memory subsets showed.

The table came from immunoSEQ multiplex PCR; TCRdb's copy has only in-frame clones and leaves some out. This table has over a million clones, roughly 80% appearing once. The CDR3 is 13 residues long. Trimming took 6 bases from V and 7 from J; bases not matched to a gene: 6. The germline CDR1 and CDR2 sequences are SGHAT and FQNNGV. The material sequenced was memory CD4+ T cells sorted from blood. Indicated subset: CD45RA-negative fraction. The receptor's source is a man younger than 35 in good health. This sequence joins TRBV11-2 and TRBJ1-2, with 9 bases lining up with TRBD1. This chain's CDR3 is CASSQGQGVGYTF. CDR3 sequence (DNA): TGTGCCAGCAGTCAGGGACAGGGTGTTGGCTACACCTTC.